The clone carrying this T cell receptor (beta chain) was counted ten times or more. This record belongs to a study of Graves' ophthalmopathy and Graves' hyperthyroidism. This CDR3 is built from 16 residues. Losses at the gene ends were 4 bases for V and 1 base for J; bases not matched to a gene: 10. CDR1 and CDR2 from the germline V gene are SGHRS and YFSETQ. RNA transcripts yielded amplified TCR beta CDR3 regions. RT-PCR in the first round used HTBI primers; a second-round multiplex PCR followed. TCRdb reprocessed the multiplex PCR reads with MiXCR, giving one entry per CDR3 protein. The sample lists 900,000 to 1,200,000 distinct CDR3 sequences, 35% to 40% occurring once.

Sequencing input: peripheral blood or thyroid tissue (not recorded which). The clonotype originates from an adult man with Graves' hyperthyroidism. The rearrangement joins TRBV5-1 to TRBJ2-7, with TRBD2 matching 8 bases. The CDR3 DNA is TGCGCCAGCAGCCCCGGGAGGGGGGCAGGATCCTACGAGCAGTACTTC. The encoded protein is CASSPGRGAGSYEQYF.